This entry concerns a single T cell receptor beta chain. These data originate in a study of CD8+ T cells in alopecia areata. On the study more broadly: Treatment comprised oral tofacitinib, 5 to 10 mg twice daily, in treated patients.

Peripheral blood and lesional scalp punch biopsies came from alopecia areata patients. RNA was extracted and reverse transcribed into cDNA as the sequencing template. The method was immunoSEQ multiplex PCR; TCRdb's version includes in-frame clones alone and lacks a portion of them. The data show about 190,000 clones, around 50% seen once. Per the germline V gene, CDR1 is PRHDT and CDR2 is FYEKMQ (reference sequence). The CDR3 is 15 amino acids. Trimming at V came to 0 bases and at J to 4 bases, leaving 3 bases not matched to a gene. The material sequenced was CD4+ T cells sorted from blood, taken at week 0. The sequence was collected from a human donor with alopecia areata. The J gene is TRBJ1-1, the V gene TRBV13; 9 bases match TRBD1. Written as DNA, the CDR3 is TGTGCCAGCAGCTTAGGACAGGGGGCGGTCACTGAAGCTTTCTTT. Residues: CASSLGQGAVTEAFF.